This T cell receptor beta chain came from a study of blood T cell repertoires in COVID-19. Looking at the study overall: From the United States, Italy and Spain came samples of acute and convalescent COVID-19. Sample material is recorded as cDNA or gDNA derived from T cells, B-cell-depleted T cells, or PBMCs.

Per the study methods: Amplification with reference gene primers provided the estimates of nucleated cell counts. The method was immunoSEQ multiplex PCR; TCRdb's version includes in-frame clones alone and lacks a portion of them. The DNA was the basis for D and trimming; V, J and clone size are from that table. The profile covers some 100,000 clones, with around nine tenths appearing a single time and around 4.9% taken by the ten largest. V was trimmed by 6 bases and J by 7 bases, leaving 13 bases between them. Germline CDR1 reads SQVTM; CDR2 reads ANQGSEA. The length of the CDR3 is 12 residues. This receptor was obtained from a woman over 75 with active COVID-19. The sample was peripheral blood. The chain recombines TRBV29-1 with TRBJ1-5; tentatively, D is TRBD1 (5 bases). For the CDR3, the DNA is TGCAGCGTAGGATTCGGGGGGCAGCCCCAGCATTTT. Its protein product is CSVGFGGQPQHF.